A selection of T cell receptor beta chains follows, all from one sample in a study of shared clonotypes between healthy human individuals. The table came from immunoSEQ multiplex PCR; TCRdb's copy has only in-frame clones and leaves some out. This sample has approximately 640,000 clones, with around 90% found just once. Sequencing used memory CD8+ T cells from PBMCs. Receptors originate from a man aged 18 to 30 in good health. Some clones in this sample may be carry-over from other donors' samples. The conserved cysteine and the conserved F or W are not part of the CDR3 here. Fields, in order: CDR3 protein, J gene, V gene.

ASGASGSGNEQF	TRBJ2-1	TRBV9
AIRAAGELF	TRBJ2-2	TRBV27
ASSMGTSVANEQF	TRBJ2-1	TRBV11-3
ASRPGNFHEQY	TRBJ2-7	TRBV6-1
ASRETRNIQY	TRBJ2-4	TRBV6-1
ASSVGPGANYGYT	TRBJ1-2	TRBV9
ASSLQGNYEQY	TRBJ2-7	TRBV5-1
ASRWTENTGELF	TRBJ2-2	TRBV27
ASSLPPAGSLSYNEQF	TRBJ2-1	TRBV28
ASPPNQGENTEAF	TRBJ1-1	TRBV19
ASSAGAVTSGITDTQY	TRBJ2-3	TRBV6-1
ASSLGVLAGPRTYNEQF	TRBJ2-1	TRBV13
ASARGGSYNEQF	TRBJ2-1	TRBV7-3
ASSIHASEGLGNEQF	TRBJ2-1	TRBV28
ASRELTSGSKNEQF	TRBJ2-1	TRBV2
SVDPLYVDREKANYGYT	TRBJ1-2	TRBV29-1